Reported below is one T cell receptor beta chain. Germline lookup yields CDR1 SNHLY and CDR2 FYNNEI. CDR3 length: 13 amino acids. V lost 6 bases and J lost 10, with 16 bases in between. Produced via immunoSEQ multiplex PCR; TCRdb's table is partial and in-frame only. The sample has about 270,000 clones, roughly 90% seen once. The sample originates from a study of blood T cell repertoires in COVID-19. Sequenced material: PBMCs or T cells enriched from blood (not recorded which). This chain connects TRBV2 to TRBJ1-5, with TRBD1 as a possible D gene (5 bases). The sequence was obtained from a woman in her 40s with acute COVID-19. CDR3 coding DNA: TGTGCCAGCAGACAGACAGCCGCCTCACCCCAGCATTTT. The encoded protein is CASRQTAASPQHF.